This TCR beta chain comes out of a study of OX40 agonist ivuxolimab in advanced cancers. Study background: Dose-escalation cases comprised hepatocellular carcinoma, melanoma, renal cell or head and neck cancer. A history of anti-PD-1, anti-PD-L1 or anti-CTLA-4 therapy was acceptable, and about 37% had some.

Concerning this clone itself: Its antigen remains unknown.

The V gene lost 3 bases and the J gene lost 4 bases, with 10 bases spanning the gap. Germline V lookup: CDR1 KGHSH, CDR2 LQKENI. The CDR3 runs 14 residues. Profiled with immunoSEQ multiplex PCR; TCRdb holds only in-frame clones, not every one. Seen here are tens of thousands of clones, around 90% observed once, and the top ten hold 0.45% to 0.55%. Study-level points and caveats: Mean expanded clone counts were higher in CD8+ than CD4+ T cells. In a subset of nonresponders, normalized T-cell clonal expansion was also low.

The sequencing used CD4+ or CD8+ T cells sorted from blood, collected in a trial of the OX40 agonist ivuxolimab. The chain has TRBV18 and TRBJ2-1; weak D call: TRBD1 (6 bases). The sequence was collected from an adult with an advanced solid tumor such as melanoma, head and neck, liver or kidney cancer. CDR3 in amino acids: CASSPDRKYNEQFF. The CDR3 bases are TGTGCCAGCTCACCGGACAGAAAATACAATGAGCAGTTCTTC.